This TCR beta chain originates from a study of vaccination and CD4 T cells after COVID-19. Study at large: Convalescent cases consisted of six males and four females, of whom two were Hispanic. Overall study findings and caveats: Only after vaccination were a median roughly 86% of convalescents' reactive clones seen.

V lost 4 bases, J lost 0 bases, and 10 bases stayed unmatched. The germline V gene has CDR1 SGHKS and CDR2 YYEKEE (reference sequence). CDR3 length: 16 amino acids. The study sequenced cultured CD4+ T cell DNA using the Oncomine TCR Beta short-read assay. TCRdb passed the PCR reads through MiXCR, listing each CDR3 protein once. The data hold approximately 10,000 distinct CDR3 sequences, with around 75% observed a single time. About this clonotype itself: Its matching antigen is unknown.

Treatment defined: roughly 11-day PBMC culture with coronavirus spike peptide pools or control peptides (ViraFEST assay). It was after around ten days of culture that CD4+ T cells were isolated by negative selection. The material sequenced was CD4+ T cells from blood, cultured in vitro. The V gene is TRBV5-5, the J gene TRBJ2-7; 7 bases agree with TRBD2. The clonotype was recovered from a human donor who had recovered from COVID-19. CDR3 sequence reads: CASSTGMVAGSYEQYF. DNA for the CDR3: TGTGCCAGCAGCACCGGGATGGTAGCGGGCTCCTACGAGCAGTACTTC.